A selection of T cell receptor beta chains follows, all from one sample in a study of identical twins. TCRdb processed the 5' RACE reads anew with MiXCR; each CDR3 protein has one entry. The sample consists of around 570,000 distinct CDR3 sequences, around 9.6% of them appearing once. These data were also filed under a second study, of yellow fever vaccine responses in identical twins.

The specimen was PBMCs. These receptors all come from a young woman in good health. Each CDR3 is given with its conserved first and last residue. The D gene is left open where the match is weak. Clone size, where shown, is once, few, many, or a class for clones that have expanded.

>-|TRBV15|few|TRBJ2-5
TGTGCCACCAGCAGAGATCGGCTAAGGGTATATGAGACCCAGTACTTC
CATSRDRLRVYETQYF
>-|TRBV29-1|few|TRBJ2-7
TGCAGCGTCTCACTCCCCGACAGTGCCTACGAGCAGTACTTC
CSVSLPDSAYEQYF
>-|TRBV10-3|many|TRBJ1-6
TGTGCCATCAGTGTGGACCATTATAATTCACCCCTCCACTTT
CAISVDHYNSPLHF
>-|TRBV20-1|-|TRBJ2-5
TGCAGTGCGAGGCTCGGGAAGGTTAGCGAGACCCAGTACTTC
CSARLGKVSETQYF
>-|TRBV11-2|-|TRBJ1-6
TGTGCCAGCAGCCCGGGGCCGGCGAATTCACCCCTCCACTTT
CASSPGPANSPLHF
>-|TRBV20-1|few|TRBJ1-6
TGCAGTGCTACCCGAGCCGCCAATTCACCCCTCCACTTT
CSATRAANSPLHF
>-|TRBV7-9|few|TRBJ2-7
TGTGCCAGCAGCTTATCTCGTAGGGAGTCCGAGCAGTACTTC
CASSLSRRESEQYF
>-|TRBV7-8|few|TRBJ2-3
TGTGCCAGCAGCTTAAGGCAGGGTAGCACAGATACGCAGTATTTT
CASSLRQGSTDTQYF
>-|TRBV28|many|TRBJ2-7
TGTGCCAGCAGTCCCTCTTGGACAGCCTACGAGCAGTACTTC
CASSPSWTAYEQYF
>TRBD2|TRBV12-3/TRBV12-4|many|TRBJ2-3
TGTGCCAGCAGTCCTACTTGGCGGGAGCGGGAAGATACGCAGTATTTT
CASSPTWREREDTQYF
>-|TRBV7-9|-|TRBJ2-2
TGTGCCCCGGGGTTCACCGGGGAGCTGTTTTTT
CAPGFTGELFF
>TRBD1|TRBV15|-|TRBJ1-2
TGTGCCACCAGCAGAGATGGGGGGGACAGGGTCTACTATGGCTACACCTTC
CATSRDGGDRVYYGYTF
>-|TRBV7-6|many|TRBJ2-7
TGTGCCAGCAGCTTAGGAAGCGGTGGGTTATACGAGCAGTACTTC
CASSLGSGGLYEQYF
>-|TRBV3-1|many|TRBJ1-2
TGTGCCAGCAGCCAAAGGGACGGCGGCTACACCTTC
CASSQRDGGYTF
>-|TRBV7-9|many|TRBJ1-2
TGTGCCAGCAGTGTAGTGGGGAACCGGGTCAACTATGGCTACACCTTC
CASSVVGNRVNYGYTF
>TRBD2|TRBV11-1|few|TRBJ2-6
TGTGCCAGCAGCTTAATGCTAGGACTAGCAGCAGGGGCTGGGGCCAACGTCCTGACTTTC
CASSLMLGLAAGAGANVLTF
>-|TRBV6-5|few|TRBJ1-1
TGTGCCAGCAGTTACGGCAGGACTGAAGCTTTCTTT
CASSYGRTEAFF
>TRBD2|TRBV29-1|few|TRBJ2-5
TGCAGCGTTGAGCCCCGACTAGCGAAAGAGACCCAGTACTTC
CSVEPRLAKETQYF
>-|TRBV5-5|-|TRBJ2-5
TGTGCCAGCAGCTCGTTAGGGGGTATAGGGAGGGAGACCCAGTACTTC
CASSSLGGIGRETQYF
>-|TRBV27|few|TRBJ1-5
TGTGCCAGCAGCTTAGGGGGGGGGAAGCCCCAGCATTTT
CASSLGGGKPQHF
>TRBD2|TRBV4-1|-|TRBJ2-3
TGCGCCAGCAGCCAAGCGGGACTAGCGGGGGATACGCAGTATTTT
CASSQAGLAGDTQYF
>-|TRBV5-1|few|TRBJ2-3
TGCGCCAGCAGCTTCCTCCAGCGGATCACAGATACGCAGTATTTT
CASSFLQRITDTQYF
>TRBD1|TRBV9|few|TRBJ1-4
TGTGCCAGCAGCGCCCCGGGACAGAGTAATGAAAAACTGTTTTTT
CASSAPGQSNEKLFF
>-|TRBV7-6|-|TRBJ2-2
TGTGCCAGCAGCCGTTACCCAGGGGAGCTGTTTTTT
CASSRYPGELFF
>TRBD2|TRBV7-6|few|TRBJ2-7
TGTGCCAGCAGCTTAGAAGCGGGAGGGAACTACGAGCAGTACTTC
CASSLEAGGNYEQYF
>TRBD1|TRBV2|few|TRBJ2-5
TGTGCCAGCAGTCCGGACAGGACCCAAGAGACCCAGTACTTC
CASSPDRTQETQYF
>-|TRBV20-1|few|TRBJ1-1
TGCAGTGCCCCCCCGCGGGGGCGTCGCACTGAAGCTTTCTTT
CSAPPRGRRTEAFF
>-|TRBV5-1|-|TRBJ2-7
TGCGCCAGCAGCTTGATGGACAGCTCCTACGAGCAGTACTTC
CASSLMDSSYEQYF
>-|TRBV11-2|-|TRBJ1-1
TGTGCCAGCAGCCAAAACAGGGATTCCATGTCGTCGACTGAAGCTTTCTTT
CASSQNRDSMSSTEAFF
>TRBD1|TRBV3-1|many|TRBJ2-5
TGTGCCAGCAGCCAAGTCGGACAGGGGCGAGAGACCCAGTACTTC
CASSQVGQGRETQYF
>TRBD2|TRBV20-1|-|TRBJ2-3
TGCAGTGCTCGCCTAGCGGGAGTGGATACGCAGTATTTT
CSARLAGVDTQYF
>-|TRBV12-3/TRBV12-4|many|TRBJ2-5
TGTGCCAGCAGTCCGTTCCAGGGGGGGAGAGGTTCCGAGACCCAGTACTTC
CASSPFQGGRGSETQYF
>-|TRBV20-1|many|TRBJ2-5
TGCAGTGCTAGAGGCCGGGACGCCTTAGAGACCCAGTACTTC
CSARGRDALETQYF
>TRBD1|TRBV5-1|-|TRBJ2-1
TGCGCCAGCACCAACCGGGACAGGATGGAGCATGAGCAGTTCTTC
CASTNRDRMEHEQFF
>-|TRBV25-1|few|TRBJ2-5
TGTGCCAGCAGTGAATATCAGGGACCCCCGGGAGAGACCCAGTACTTC
CASSEYQGPPGETQYF
>-|TRBV20-1|few|TRBJ2-5
TGCAGTGCTGCGGGGACAGTCCAAGAGACCCAGTACTTC
CSAAGTVQETQYF
>-|TRBV27|few|TRBJ1-5
TGTGCCAGCAGTTCAGCCGGCGGGAGCAATCAGCCCCAGCATTTT
CASSSAGGSNQPQHF
>-|TRBV3-1|-|TRBJ1-6
TGTGCCAGCAGCCAAGGCTGGGGGGCCGATAATTCACCCCTCCACTTT
CASSQGWGADNSPLHF
>-|TRBV7-2|many|TRBJ2-1
TGTGCCAGCAGCTTAGGTCGGTTCAATGAGCAGTTCTTC
CASSLGRFNEQFF
>-|TRBV12-3/TRBV12-4|few|TRBJ2-3
TGTGCCAGCAGTCCCCGAAAAGGAACAGATACGCAGTATTTT
CASSPRKGTDTQYF
>TRBD2|TRBV9|many|TRBJ2-7
TGTGCCAGCAGCGGCCCCTCACTAGCGGATACGGAGCAGTACTTC
CASSGPSLADTEQYF
>-|TRBV4-3|few|TRBJ2-7
TGCGCCAGCAGCCAAGATTGGGGAGGGGGGTTCTCCTACGAGCAGTACTTC
CASSQDWGGGFSYEQYF